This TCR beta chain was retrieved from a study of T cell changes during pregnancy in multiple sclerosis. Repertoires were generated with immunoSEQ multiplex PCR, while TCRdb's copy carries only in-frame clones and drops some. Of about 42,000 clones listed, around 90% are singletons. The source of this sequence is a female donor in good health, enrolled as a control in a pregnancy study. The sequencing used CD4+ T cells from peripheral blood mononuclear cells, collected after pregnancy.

The CDR3 here is CASSYRTADGIQYF. The CDR3 coding sequence is TGTGCCAGCAGTTACCGGACAGCCGACGGCATTCAGTACTTC. This rearrangement joins TRBV6-6 to TRBJ2-4; D perhaps matches TRBD1 (6 bases). The CDR3 has 14 residues. In germline, CDR1 is MNHNY, CDR2 SVGAGI (reference sequence). Trimming pared 2 bases from V and 9 bases from J, leaving 14 bases between.